These 10 T cell receptor beta chains were all obtained from the same sample, sequenced in a study of blood T cell repertoires in COVID-19. Data came from immunoSEQ multiplex PCR; TCRdb stores just in-frame clones and leaves some out. The sample includes roughly 100,000 clones, approximately 81% seen only once; the top ten take 2.1%. Sequenced input: peripheral blood. The source of these receptors is a human donor in a cohort sampled during active COVID-19.

This chain joins TRBV12-5 and TRBJ1-5, with TRBD1 as a possible D gene (6 bases). The CDR3 totals 15 residues. Trimming shortened V by 4 bases and J by 4 bases, and 14 bases separated the two germline ends. Germline CDR1 reads LGHNT; CDR2 reads FRNRAP. CDR3 loop: CASGSGQPGNQPQHF. The CDR3 DNA follows: TGTGCTAGTGGTTCCGGACAGCCAGGAAATCAGCCCCAGCATTTT.

By its share, this clone is medium-sized. The identical CDR3 is also encoded by other nucleotide sequences in the sample. This chain connects TRBV4-2 to TRBJ2-7; a possible D gene is TRBD2 (8 bases). V lost 6 bases and J lost 0, with 18 bases in between. CDR3 size: 16 residues. Germline-derived CDR1 and CDR2 are LGHNA and YNFKEQ. As DNA, the CDR3 is TGTGCCAGCAGTCCTCACGGGGGGGACAGCTCCTACGAGCAGTACTTC. It translates to CASSPHGGDSSYEQYF.

This clone was found once. The V call is TRBV7-2, the J call TRBJ2-3; TRBD2 matches at 7 bases. The CDR3 has 16 amino acids. J was trimmed by 7 bases and V by 6 bases; bases with no gene match: 16. Germline CDR1 is SGHTA and CDR2 is FQGNSA. The chain's CDR3 is CASSQEATLATHTQYF. CDR3 nucleotide sequence: TGTGCCAGCAGTCAAGAGGCTACACTAGCGACCCATACGCAGTATTTT.

This chain joins TRBV9 and TRBJ2-1; 10 positions match TRBD2. Looked up from germline, CDR1 is SGDLS and CDR2 is YYNGEE. V lost 4 bases, J lost 4 bases, and 8 bases stayed unmatched. The CDR3 covers 16 residues. The CDR3: CASSTPLAGAYNEQFF. The CDR3 nucleotides are TGTGCCAGCAGCACCCCCCTAGCGGGGGCTTACAATGAGCAGTTCTTC.

This clone came up once. This chain uses TRBV28 with TRBJ2-5; a possible D gene is TRBD1 (6 bases). The CDR3 loop spans 14 amino acids. Germline V CDR1 and CDR2: MDHEN, SYDVKM. The germline V and J ends were trimmed by 5 bases and 3 bases, with 13 bases remaining between them. The CDR3 DNA is TGTGCCAGCAGTCCTGGGACAATCAAAGAGACCCAGTACTTC. This encodes CASSPGTIKETQYF.

The chain employs TRBV5-4 and TRBJ1-4; D might be TRBD1 (5 bases). Germline V CDR1 and CDR2: SGHNT, YYREEE (reference sequence). This CDR3 spans 15 amino acids. The ends were cut back, 4 bases at V and 5 bases at J, with 15 bases in the middle. CDR3 bases: TGTGCCAGCAGCCTGCGGGGCAGGGAGAATGAAAAACTGTTTTTT. Translated: CASSLRGRENEKLFF. The variable domain in full, with the rest retrieved from reference TRBV5-4 and TRBJ1-4, is ETGVTQSPTHLIKTRGQQVTLRCSSQSGHNTVSWYQQALGQGPQFIFQYYREEENGRGNFPPRFSGLQFPNYSSELNVNALELDDSALYLCASSLRGRENEKLFFGSGTQLSVL.

This clone was detected a few times. The chain combines TRBV10-3 with TRBJ2-3, with 8 positions matching TRBD2. V lost 6 bases to trimming and J lost 2 bases; unmatched junction nucleotides: 7. This CDR3 contains 15 residues. Per germline, CDR1 ENHRY and CDR2 SYGVKD. In nucleotides, the CDR3 is TGTGCCATCAGAAAGAGCGGGGGTCCCACAGATACGCAGTATTTT. This gives the protein CAIRKSGGPTDTQYF.

The chain carries TRBV9 and TRBJ1-1; D uncertain. CDR3 length equals 15 residues. CDR1 SGDLS and CDR2 YYNGEE come from the germline V gene. The V gene lost 4 bases and the J gene lost 2 bases, with 15 bases spanning the gap. The CDR3 DNA follows: TGTGCCAGCAGCCCTTTAGGGCGGGTTAACACTGAAGCTTTCTTT. Its translation is CASSPLGRVNTEAFF. The full variable domain, rest sourced from reference TRBV9 and TRBJ1-1, is DSGVTQTPKHLITATGQRVTLRCSPRSGDLSVYWYQQSLDQGLQFLIQYYNGEERAKGNILERFSAQQFPDLHSELNLSSLELGDSALYFCASSPLGRVNTEAFFGQGTRLTVV.

This chain links TRBV24-1 with TRBJ2-3; maybe TRBD2 (5 bases). The CDR3 has 14 residues. V dropped 7 bases and J dropped 4 bases, with 14 bases sitting between them. Germline lookup yields CDR1 KGHDR and CDR2 SFDVKD. CDR3 coding DNA: TGTGCCACCAGAACCGGGGATCACCCAGATACGCAGTATTTT. Translated: CATRTGDHPDTQYF.

The rearrangement uses TRBV2 and TRBJ2-1; a weak D match, TRBD1 (6 bases). V was cut by 4 bases and J by 1 base, with 11 bases left in between. Germline lookup yields CDR1 SNHLY and CDR2 FYNNEI. The CDR3 extends over 15 amino acids. The CDR3 region has the DNA TGTGCCAGCAGTGCACAGGGTACTTCCTACAATGAGCAGTTCTTC. Residues: CASSAQGTSYNEQFF.